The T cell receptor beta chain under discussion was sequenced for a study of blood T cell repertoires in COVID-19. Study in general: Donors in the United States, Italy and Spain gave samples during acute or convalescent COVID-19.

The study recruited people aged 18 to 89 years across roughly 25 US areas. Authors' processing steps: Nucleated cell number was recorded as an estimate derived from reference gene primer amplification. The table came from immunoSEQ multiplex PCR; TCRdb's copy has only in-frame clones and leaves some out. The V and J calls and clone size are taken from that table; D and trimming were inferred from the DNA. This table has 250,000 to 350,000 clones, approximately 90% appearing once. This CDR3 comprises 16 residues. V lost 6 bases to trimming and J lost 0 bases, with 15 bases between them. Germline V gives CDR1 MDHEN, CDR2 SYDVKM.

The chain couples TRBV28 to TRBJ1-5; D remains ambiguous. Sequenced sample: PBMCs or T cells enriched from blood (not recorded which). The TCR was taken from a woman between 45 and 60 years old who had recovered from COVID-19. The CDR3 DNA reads TGTGCCAGCAGCCGGTTGACTGGTGGTAGCAATCAGCCCCAGCATTTT. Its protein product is CASSRLTGGSNQPQHF.